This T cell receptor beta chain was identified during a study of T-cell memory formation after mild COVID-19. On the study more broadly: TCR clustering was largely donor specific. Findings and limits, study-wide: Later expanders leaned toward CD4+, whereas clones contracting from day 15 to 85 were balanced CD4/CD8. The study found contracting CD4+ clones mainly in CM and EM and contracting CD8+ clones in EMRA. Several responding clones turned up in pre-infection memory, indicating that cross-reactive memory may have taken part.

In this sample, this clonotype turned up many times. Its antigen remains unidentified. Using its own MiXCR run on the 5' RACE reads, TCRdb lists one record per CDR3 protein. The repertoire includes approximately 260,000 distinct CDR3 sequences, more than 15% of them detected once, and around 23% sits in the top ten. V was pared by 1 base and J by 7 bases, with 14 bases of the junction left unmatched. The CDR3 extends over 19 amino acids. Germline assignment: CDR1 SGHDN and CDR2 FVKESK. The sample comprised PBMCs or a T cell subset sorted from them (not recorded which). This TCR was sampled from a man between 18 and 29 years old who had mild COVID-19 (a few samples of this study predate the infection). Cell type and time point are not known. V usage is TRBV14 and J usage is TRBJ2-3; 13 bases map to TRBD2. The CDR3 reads CASSQAPRRLAGGRNTQYF. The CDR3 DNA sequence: TGTGCCAGCAGCCAAGCCCCCCGGAGACTAGCGGGGGGCCGGAATACGCAGTATTTT.